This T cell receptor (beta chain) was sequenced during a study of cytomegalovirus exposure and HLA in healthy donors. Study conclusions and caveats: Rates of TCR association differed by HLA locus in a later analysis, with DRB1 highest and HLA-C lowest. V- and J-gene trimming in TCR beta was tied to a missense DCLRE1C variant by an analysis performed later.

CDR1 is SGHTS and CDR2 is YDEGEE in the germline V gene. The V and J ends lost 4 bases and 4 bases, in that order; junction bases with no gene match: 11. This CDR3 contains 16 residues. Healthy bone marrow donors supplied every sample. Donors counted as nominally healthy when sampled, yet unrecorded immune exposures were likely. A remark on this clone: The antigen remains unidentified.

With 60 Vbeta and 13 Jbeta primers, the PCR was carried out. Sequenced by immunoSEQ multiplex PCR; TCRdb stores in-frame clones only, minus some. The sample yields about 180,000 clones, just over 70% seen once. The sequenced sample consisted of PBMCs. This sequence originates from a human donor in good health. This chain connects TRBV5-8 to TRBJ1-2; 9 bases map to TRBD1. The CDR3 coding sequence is TGTGCCAGCAGCATACTCCCGGGACAGGGAGCCTATGGCTACACCTTC. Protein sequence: CASSILPGQGAYGYTF.